This TCR beta chain was sequenced for a study of Ad26.COV2.S vaccination and SARS-CoV-2 variants. Study results and limitations: Ad26.COV2.S recipients had broader spike-specific TCRs (P = 0.0014). The TCR breadth and depth analyses may have understated or missed part of the total T cell responses. A substantial breadth of spike-specific CD8+ and CD4+ T cell responses after vaccination has been reported.

This table comes from immunoSEQ multiplex PCR, and its TCRdb copy is limited to in-frame clones, with some not included. The data show roughly 350,000 clones, around 86% seen once. Looked up from germline, CDR1 is MGHDK and CDR2 is SYGVNS. The CDR3 spans 14 residues. V lost 8 bases to trimming and J lost 1 base, with 11 bases between them. In the case of this clone: What it binds is unknown.

This sample's treatment: approximately 18 received Ad26.COV2.S at low or high dose, single or two shots; roughly 5 received placebo; per-sample allocation not given. After the first vaccine or placebo injection, samples were drawn on day 63. At a Boston site, the person donating was an adult of 18-55 years. The rearrangement links TRBV25-1 to TRBJ2-2; D is perhaps TRBD2 (5 bases). The sequence was obtained from a person between 18 and 60 years old who received the Ad26.COV2.S COVID-19 vaccine or a placebo. Sequenced here: peripheral blood, sampled in a trial of Ad26.COV2.S vaccine versus placebo. The CDR3 here is CASQWEQNTGELFF. The CDR3 DNA sequence: TGTGCCAGCCAATGGGAGCAGAACACCGGGGAGCTGTTTTTT.